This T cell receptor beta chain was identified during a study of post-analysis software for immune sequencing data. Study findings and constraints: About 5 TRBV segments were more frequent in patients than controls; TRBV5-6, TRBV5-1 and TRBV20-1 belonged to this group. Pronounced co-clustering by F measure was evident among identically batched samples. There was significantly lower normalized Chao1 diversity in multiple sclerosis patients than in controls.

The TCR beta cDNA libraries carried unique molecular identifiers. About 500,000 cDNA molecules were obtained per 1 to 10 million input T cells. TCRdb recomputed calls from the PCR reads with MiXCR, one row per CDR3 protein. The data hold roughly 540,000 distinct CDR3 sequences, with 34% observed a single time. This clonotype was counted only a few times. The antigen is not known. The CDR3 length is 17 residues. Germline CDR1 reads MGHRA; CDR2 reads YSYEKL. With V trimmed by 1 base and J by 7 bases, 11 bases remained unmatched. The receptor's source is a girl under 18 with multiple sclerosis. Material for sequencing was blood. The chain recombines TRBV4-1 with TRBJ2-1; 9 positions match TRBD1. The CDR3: CASSQGTGTGSENEQFF. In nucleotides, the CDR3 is TGCGCCAGCAGCCAAGGGACGGGGACAGGGTCCGAGAATGAGCAGTTCTTC.